A single TCR beta chain is shown here with its context. Antigen specificity is unknown. The data are from a study of long-term antiretroviral therapy in people with HIV. General study points: Pre-ART clonal expansions dominated every time point's repertoire. Increased diversity was seen after ART, yet it remained lower than in transplant donor controls.

Specimens held about 0.85-11 million cryopreserved PBMC prior to DNA extraction. The authors ran the immunoSEQ assay, v3.0, at survey level. Using immunoSEQ multiplex PCR, the repertoire was profiled, and TCRdb retains in-frame clones only, with some absent. The sample lists about 38,000 clones, roughly 80% seen once, with around 5% in the top ten. Trimming stripped 1 base from V and 3 bases from J, with 12 bases between. This CDR3 has 15 amino acids. From germline, CDR1 is SGHAT and CDR2 FQNNGV. The chain combines TRBV11-2 with TRBJ1-1, with D unclear. Material: unsorted PBMCs, obtained 1.5 years after starting antiretroviral therapy. The clonotype comes from a man in his late teens or twenties with HIV. As DNA, the CDR3 is TGTGCCAGCAGCTTAGGTGGAGGGAGGGACACTGAAGCTTTCTTT. Translation: CASSLGGGRDTEAFF. Combining the CDR3 with reference TRBV11-2 and TRBJ1-1 gives the whole variable domain EAGVAQSPRYKIIEKRQSVAFWCNPISGHATLYWYQQILGQGPKLLIQFQNNGVVDDSQLPKDRFSAERLKGVDSTLKIQPAKLEDSAVYLCASSLGGGRDTEAFFGQGTRLTVV.